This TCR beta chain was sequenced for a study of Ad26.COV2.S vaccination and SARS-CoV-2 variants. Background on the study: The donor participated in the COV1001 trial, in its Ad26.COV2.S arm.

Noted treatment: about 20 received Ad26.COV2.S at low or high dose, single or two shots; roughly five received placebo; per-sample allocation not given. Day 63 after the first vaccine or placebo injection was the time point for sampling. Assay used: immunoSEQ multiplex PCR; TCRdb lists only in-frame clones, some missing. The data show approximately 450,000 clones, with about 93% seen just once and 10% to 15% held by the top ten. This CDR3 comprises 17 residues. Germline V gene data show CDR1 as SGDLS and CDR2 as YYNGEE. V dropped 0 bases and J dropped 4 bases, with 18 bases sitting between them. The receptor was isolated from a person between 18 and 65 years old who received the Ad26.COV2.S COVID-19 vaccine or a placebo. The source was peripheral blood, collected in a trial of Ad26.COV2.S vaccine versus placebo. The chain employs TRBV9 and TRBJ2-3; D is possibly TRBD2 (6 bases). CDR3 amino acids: CASSVAGGSGDADTQYF. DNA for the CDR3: TGTGCCAGCAGCGTAGCTGGGGGGAGTGGGGACGCAGATACGCAGTATTTT. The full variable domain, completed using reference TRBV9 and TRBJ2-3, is DSGVTQTPKHLITATGQRVTLRCSPRSGDLSVYWYQQSLDQGLQFLIQYYNGEERAKGNILERFSAQQFPDLHSELNLSSLELGDSALYFCASSVAGGSGDADTQYFGPGTRLTVL.